These 23 T cell receptor beta chains originate from one sample sequenced in a study of T cell changes during pregnancy in multiple sclerosis. Using immunoSEQ multiplex PCR, the repertoire was profiled, and TCRdb retains in-frame clones only, with some absent. The table has about 73,000 clones, under 90% seen once. This specimen was peripheral blood, taken after pregnancy. All receptors come from a female donor in good health, enrolled as a control in a pregnancy study.

The rearrangement links TRBV25-1 to TRBJ2-2, with 10 positions matching TRBD2. Germline V gene lookup returns CDR1 MGHDK and CDR2 SYGVNS. The ends lost 6 bases at V and 8 bases at J; junction bases unmatched: 9. The CDR3 consists of 15 residues. The CDR3 coding sequence is TGTGCCAGCAGGTCGGCTAGCGGGAGTGCTGGGGAGCTGTTTTTT. Encoded protein: CASRSASGSAGELFF.

The chain couples TRBV10-1 to TRBJ2-1; 9 bases line up with TRBD2. The CDR3 has 15 residues. Per germline, CDR1 WNHNN and CDR2 SYGVQD (reference sequence). The trim removed 2 bases at V and 2 bases at J, leaving 1 base unmatched. The CDR3 spells CASSEVAGAYNEQFF. CDR3 coding DNA: TGCGCCAGCAGTGAGGTAGCGGGGGCCTACAATGAGCAGTTCTTC.

The chain has TRBV10-3 and TRBJ2-7, with a tentative D call TRBD1 (6 bases). The CDR3 is 13 residues long. Trimming stripped 5 bases from V and 5 bases from J, with 13 bases between. Germline CDR1 and CDR2: ENHRY and SYGVKD. The CDR3, as DNA: TGTGCCATCAGTCTGCCCAGGGGCGACGAGCAGTACTTC. This gives the protein CAISLPRGDEQYF.

This clone has just one count. V is TRBV5-6 and J is TRBJ1-5; no firm D call. V shed 2 bases and J shed 9 bases, with 12 bases lying between them. From germline, CDR1 is SGHDT and CDR2 YYEEEE. CDR3 length: 13 amino acids. DNA for the CDR3: TGTGCCAGCAGCTTAGGACTTACGGGGCCCCAGCATTTT. It is translated as CASSLGLTGPQHF.

The V call is TRBV6-6, the J call TRBJ1-1; a weak D match, TRBD1 (6 bases). The V end lost 4 bases, the J end lost 1 base, and 10 bases lay between the germline ends. Germline V gene sequence: CDR1 MNHNY, CDR2 SVGAGI (reference sequence). This CDR3 has 14 amino acids. The CDR3 DNA reads TGTGCCAGCAGTTCCCCGGGACAGAACACTGAAGCTTTCTTT. It translates to CASSSPGQNTEAFF.

The chain has TRBV5-4 and TRBJ2-7, with 7 positions matching TRBD1. V lost 5 bases to trimming and J lost 3 bases; unmatched junction nucleotides: 5. The germline V gene encodes CDR1 SGHNT and CDR2 YYREEE (reference sequence). This CDR3 spans 13 amino acids. CDR3 sequence (DNA): TGTGCCAGCAGACGAACAGGGGTCTACGAGCAGTACTTC. Translating gives CASRRTGVYEQYF. The entire variable domain, with the rest obtained from reference TRBV5-4 and TRBJ2-7, is as follows: ETGVTQSPTHLIKTRGQQVTLRCSSQSGHNTVSWYQQALGQGPQFIFQYYREEENGRGNFPPRFSGLQFPNYSSELNVNALELDDSALYLCASRRTGVYEQYFGPGTRLTVT.

The chain uses TRBV12-5 and TRBJ2-7; 9 nucleotides line up with TRBD1. Germline V lookup: CDR1 LGHNT, CDR2 FRNRAP. The V gene end was trimmed by 5 bases and the J gene end by 3 bases; junction bases not matched to a gene: 8. CDR3 length equals 15 residues. The CDR3 DNA reads as TGTGCTAGTGGTCCCCGGGACAGGGCCCTCTACGAGCAGTACTTC. Residues: CASGPRDRALYEQYF.

The V call is TRBV18, the J call TRBJ1-1; the D gene is possibly TRBD1 (6 bases). Trimming shortened V by 0 bases and J by 1 base, and 9 bases separated the two germline ends. The CDR3 has 15 amino acids. Per the germline V gene, CDR1 is KGHSH and CDR2 is LQKENI. The CDR3 coding sequence is TGTGCCAGCTCACCACCGGGGGGGCAGAACACTGAAGCTTTCTTT. Residues: CASSPPGGQNTEAFF.

The V gene is TRBV19, the J gene TRBJ2-2; TRBD1 matches 8 bases. CDR1 and CDR2 from the germline V gene are LNHDA and SQIVND (reference sequence). The V gene end was trimmed by 8 bases and the J gene end by 4 bases; junction bases not matched to a gene: 6. This CDR3 has 14 residues. The CDR3 reads CASRQGAATGELFF. Written as DNA, the CDR3 is TGTGCCAGTCGGCAGGGGGCGGCCACCGGGGAGCTGTTTTTT.

V is TRBV11-3 and J is TRBJ1-1; 7 bases agree with TRBD1. The V gene's germline CDR1 is SGHNT and CDR2 YENEEA. The junction had 8 bases not matched to a gene; V was cut back by 0 bases and J by 4 bases. CDR3 length: 16 amino acids. The CDR3 protein is CASSLDQGGYGTEAFF. CDR3 nucleotide sequence: TGTGCCAGCAGCTTAGATCAGGGGGGCTACGGCACTGAAGCTTTCTTT. Combining the CDR3 with reference TRBV11-3 and TRBJ1-1 gives the whole variable domain EAGVVQSPRYKIIEKKQPVAFWCNPISGHNTLYWYLQNLGQGPELLIRYENEEAVDDSQLPKDRFSAERLKGVDSTLKIQPAELGDSAVYLCASSLDQGGYGTEAFFGQGTRLTVV.

CDR3 protein: CASSQAYEQYF. CDR3 coding DNA: TGTGCCAGCAGCCAGGCTTACGAGCAGTACTTC. The chain recombines TRBV6-5 with TRBJ2-7; D unresolved. V was shortened by 6 bases and J by 4 bases, with 7 bases between the two germline ends. Germline V gene sequence: CDR1 MNHEY, CDR2 SVGAGI. This CDR3 region has 11 residues.

The chain links TRBV27 to TRBJ1-6; 7 nucleotides align to TRBD1. The V gene end was trimmed by 6 bases and the J gene end by 5 bases; junction bases not matched to a gene: 1. The germline V gene encodes CDR1 MNHEY and CDR2 SMNVEV (reference sequence). The CDR3 loop spans 13 amino acids. CDR3 amino acids: CASSTGDNSPLHF. The DNA for the CDR3 is TGTGCCAGCAGCACAGGGGATAATTCACCCCTCCACTTT.

CDR3 in DNA: TGTGCCAGCAGCGTAGGGGGGACTTCTAATGAAAAACTGTTTTTT. Translated, it gives CASSVGGTSNEKLFF. This rearrangement joins TRBV9 to TRBJ1-4; D is perhaps TRBD1 (5 bases). The CDR3 covers 15 residues. Germline CDR1 and CDR2: SGDLS and YYNGEE. V shed 0 bases and J shed 3 bases, with 9 bases lying between them.

J is TRBJ2-5 and V is TRBV7-2; the match to TRBD2 covers 13 bases. This CDR3 has 17 amino acids. V dropped 2 bases and J dropped 3; count of bases not matched to a gene: 6. Germline V gene lookup returns CDR1 SGHTA and CDR2 FQGNSA. This CDR3 is CASSLPGLAGAKETQYF. The CDR3 coding sequence is TGTGCCAGCAGCTTACCCGGACTAGCGGGAGCGAAAGAGACCCAGTACTTC.

The genes are TRBV18 and TRBJ1-6; tentatively, D is TRBD1 (5 bases). CDR1 and CDR2 (germline): KGHSH, LQKENI. Trimming shortened V by 3 bases and J by 10 bases, and 13 bases separated the two germline ends. The CDR3 consists of 14 residues. The CDR3 nucleotides are TGTGCCAGCTCACCCAAGGGGTCCCAGTCACCCCTCCACTTT. Amino acids: CASSPKGSQSPLHF.

The gene calls are TRBV13 and TRBJ2-7; 8 positions match TRBD2. Trimming took 5 bases from V and 8 from J; bases not matched to a gene: 8. Germline CDR1 is PRHDT and CDR2 is FYEKMQ (reference sequence). This CDR3 comprises 13 residues. The CDR3 nucleotides read TGTGCCAGCAGCGAAACCGGGACTAGTAAGCAGTACTTC. Amino acids: CASSETGTSKQYF.

The rearrangement joins TRBV5-6 to TRBJ1-1, with 10 bases matching TRBD1. Germline CDR1 SGHDT, CDR2 YYEEEE. Trimming at V came to 3 bases and at J to 3 bases, leaving 5 bases not matched to a gene. This CDR3 region has 15 residues. The CDR3 is CASSSYGTGDTEAFF. DNA for the CDR3: TGTGCCAGCAGCTCGTACGGGACAGGGGACACTGAAGCTTTCTTT.

This chain uses TRBV11-3 with TRBJ1-1; TRBD1 aligns across 7 bases. The CDR3 extends over 15 amino acids. Germline V gene data show CDR1 as SGHNT and CDR2 as YENEEA. The ends lost 0 bases at V and 5 bases at J; junction bases unmatched: 6. CDR3: CASSLEPGGRTEAFF. The CDR3 DNA is TGTGCCAGCAGCTTAGAGCCAGGGGGAAGGACTGAAGCTTTCTTT. Filled out from reference TRBV11-3 and TRBJ1-1, the complete variable domain reads EAGVVQSPRYKIIEKKQPVAFWCNPISGHNTLYWYLQNLGQGPELLIRYENEEAVDDSQLPKDRFSAERLKGVDSTLKIQPAELGDSAVYLCASSLEPGGRTEAFFGQGTRLTVV.

This clone was picked up one time. This CDR3 reads CASSAGTYEQYF. DNA for the CDR3: TGTGCCAGCAGCGCGGGAACCTACGAGCAGTACTTC. The chain joins TRBV7-9 to TRBJ2-7, with a weak D call TRBD2 (6 bases). Germline assignment: CDR1 SEHNR and CDR2 FQNEAQ (reference sequence). Deletions cut 5 bases from V and 2 bases from J, with 7 bases between. CDR3 length: 12 amino acids.

The gene calls are TRBV4-1 and TRBJ2-7, with 8 bases that match TRBD1. The CDR3 is 16 residues long. V shed 1 base and J 2 bases; nucleotides not matched to a gene: 7. Germline V CDR1 and CDR2: MGHRA, YSYEKL. CDR3 nucleotide sequence: TGCGCCAGCAGCCAAGGGGCGGACAGGGCAACCTACGAGCAGTACTTC. This sequence encodes CASSQGADRATYEQYF.

This clone was detected once. The chain links TRBV6-1 to TRBJ1-5, with a tentative D call TRBD1 (5 bases). Germline loops: CDR1 MNHNS, CDR2 SASEGT. Trimming stripped 4 bases from V and 2 bases from J, with 6 bases between. This CDR3 comprises 13 residues. DNA for the CDR3: TGTGCCAGCAGTGGGGGGGGCAATCAGCCCCAGCATTTT. Protein: CASSGGGNQPQHF.

The chain links TRBV19 to TRBJ1-5, with D maybe TRBD1 (5 bases). Between the trimmed V and J ends, which lost 3 bases and 7 bases, there was a span of 13 bases. CDR3 length: 14 amino acids. Germline V gene data show CDR1 as LNHDA and CDR2 as SQIVND (reference sequence). CDR3 bases: TGTGCCAGTAGTATTTCGGGGGGATGGCAGCCCCAGCATTTT. Translating it yields CASSISGGWQPQHF.

The chain joins TRBV5-1 to TRBJ2-1; 9 positions match TRBD2. This CDR3 spans 15 amino acids. Germline CDR1 is SGHRS and CDR2 is YFSETQ. V lost 3 bases and J lost 8; bases outside the gene matches: 9. The DNA for the CDR3 is TGCGCCAGCAGCTCCACTAGCGGGTATAGGGATGAGCAGTTCTTC. Translation gives CASSSTSGYRDEQFF.